Each of the 25 T cell receptor beta chains below was sequenced from the same sample in a study of CD8 T cells in ankylosing spondylitis. The study, taken as a whole, reports: Seemingly characteristic of ankylosing spondylitis blood was a TCR beta motif consisting of eight highly homologous variants.

No cognate antigen is known for these TCRs. Each CDR3 protein is one row after TCRdb ran MiXCR on the 5' RACE reads. This table holds just under 550,000 distinct CDR3 sequences, more than 9.5% found once. Sequencing was done on a sample of blood, either unsorted or a sorted T cell fraction (not recorded which). These receptors all stem from a male donor with ankylosing spondylitis.

This clonotype showed up many times. The chain recombines TRBV5-1 with TRBJ2-3, with D possibly matching TRBD2 (5 bases). The CDR3 runs 16 residues. The germline V gene encodes CDR1 SGHRS and CDR2 YFSETQ. V gave up 0 bases and J gave up 1 base, with 12 bases separating them. CDR3: CASSLVMKEGTDTQYF. DNA of the CDR3: TGCGCCAGCAGCTTGGTCATGAAGGAGGGCACAGATACGCAGTATTTT. The variable domain in full, with the rest retrieved from reference TRBV5-1 and TRBJ2-3, is KAGVTQTPRYLIKTRGQQVTLSCSPISGHRSVSWYQQTPGQGLQFLFEYFSETQRNKGNFPGRFSGRQFSNSRSEMNVSTLELGDSALYLCASSLVMKEGTDTQYFGPGTRLTVL.

The chain carries TRBV2 and TRBJ2-7; possibly TRBD1 or TRBD2 for D (5 bases each). The germline V gene encodes CDR1 SNHLY and CDR2 FYNNEI. CDR3 length: 12 residues. Trimming removed 7 bases at V and 4 bases at J, with 11 bases between. The CDR3 nucleotides read TGTGCCAGCAAGAGGGACGAATACGAGCAGTACTTC. Translation gives CASKRDEYEQYF. Full variable domain (rest looked up from reference TRBV2 and TRBJ2-7): EPEVTQTPSHQVTQMGQEVILRCVPISNHLYFYWYRQILGQKVEFLVSFYNNEISEKSEIFDDQFSVERPDGSNFTLKIRSTKLEDSAMYFCASKRDEYEQYFGPGTRLTVT.

This clonotype was seen more than once but under ten times. The V call is TRBV5-1, the J call TRBJ1-1; 8 nucleotides agree with TRBD1. The junction had 16 bases not matched to a gene; V was cut back by 0 bases and J by 3 bases. This CDR3 has 19 residues. Germline V gene lookup returns CDR1 SGHRS and CDR2 YFSETQ. CDR3 protein: CASSLGDFRDRRRDTEAFF. The CDR3 DNA is TGCGCCAGCAGCTTGGGGGATTTCCGGGACAGGCGACGCGACACTGAAGCTTTCTTT.

The chain has TRBV4-1 and TRBJ2-5; 9 bases are a match to TRBD2. CDR1 MGHRA and CDR2 YSYEKL come from the germline V gene. This CDR3 region has 15 residues. V gave up 3 bases and J gave up 4 bases; unmatched junction bases: 6. The CDR3 sequence is CASSHLAGRLETQYF. CDR3 sequence (DNA): TGCGCCAGCAGCCACCTAGCGGGAAGGTTAGAGACCCAGTACTTC.

The J gene is TRBJ2-3, the V gene TRBV6-1; 7 nucleotides align to TRBD1. Germline V gene lookup returns CDR1 MNHNS and CDR2 SASEGT. This CDR3 has 14 amino acids. V trimming: 7 bases; J trimming: 2 bases; junction bases outside the gene matches: 6. CDR3 in amino acids: CASIPEGATDTQYF. CDR3 DNA sequence: TGTGCCAGCATCCCCGAGGGGGCCACAGATACGCAGTATTTT.

This chain connects TRBV28 to TRBJ2-5; 12 bases map to TRBD2. The junction had 6 bases not matched to a gene; V was cut back by 6 bases and J by 4 bases. The CDR3 runs 15 residues. From germline, CDR1 is MDHEN and CDR2 SYDVKM. The CDR3 loop is CASRIGTSGRETQYF. CDR3 DNA: TGTGCCAGCAGGATCGGGACTAGCGGGCGAGAGACCCAGTACTTC.

This chain uses TRBV25-1 with TRBJ1-1, with D perhaps TRBD1 (5 bases). This CDR3 spans 14 amino acids. Germline CDR1 and CDR2: MGHDK and SYGVNS. Trimming took off 2 bases at V and 4 bases at J, with 11 bases between the two ends. DNA of the CDR3: TGTGCCAGCAGTGAACAGGGCTGGGGCACTGAAGCTTTCTTT. Translated: CASSEQGWGTEAFF.

This chain links TRBV5-1 with TRBJ1-1; D is ambiguous. The germline CDR1 and CDR2 sequences are SGHRS and YFSETQ. V lost 6 bases, J lost 5 bases, and 11 bases lay in between. This CDR3 has 12 residues. The CDR3 coding sequence is TGCGCCAGCAACGAGCCGGGGACTGAAGCTTTCTTT. Protein product: CASNEPGTEAFF.

The V call is TRBV6-1, the J call TRBJ1-5, with unresolved D. CDR1 is MNHNS and CDR2 is SASEGT in the germline V gene. Trimming stripped 6 bases from V and 3 bases from J, with 15 bases between. The CDR3 covers 15 residues. For the CDR3, the DNA is TGTGCCAGCAGCCGGCGGGCAGTGAACAATCAGCCCCAGCATTTT. Residues: CASSRRAVNNQPQHF.

This clonotype was counted a few times. The chain is built from TRBV7-9 and TRBJ2-3; D is unresolved. V was cut by 1 base and J by 0 bases, with 8 bases left in between. The germline gives CDR1 SEHNR, CDR2 FQNEAQ (reference sequence). The CDR3 extends over 15 amino acids. The CDR3 sequence: CASSLGAMSTDTQYF. CDR3 DNA sequence: TGTGCCAGCAGCTTAGGCGCTATGAGCACAGATACGCAGTATTTT.

The chain carries TRBV5-1 and TRBJ1-1; 8 nucleotides line up with TRBD1. This CDR3 comprises 16 residues. Germline CDR1 and CDR2: SGHRS and YFSETQ. The trim removed 4 bases at V and 0 bases at J, leaving 8 bases unmatched. CDR3 coding DNA: TGCGCCAGCAGCGCTGGACAGGGCGGCTTGAACACTGAAGCTTTCTTT. Translated, it gives CASSAGQGGLNTEAFF.

A few counts support this clonotype. This chain links TRBV6-5 with TRBJ1-5; 8 positions agree with TRBD1. CDR1 and CDR2 from the germline V gene are MNHEY and SVGAGI. V trimming: 4 bases; J trimming: 7 bases; junction bases outside the gene matches: 6. The CDR3 runs to 14 residues. Here the CDR3 DNA reads TGTGCCAGCAGTTCGTTGACAGGGGACCAGCCCCAGCATTTT. Its translation is CASSSLTGDQPQHF.

This clonotype has only a few counts. The V and J genes are TRBV12-3 or TRBV12-4 and TRBJ2-2; 7 bases align to TRBD1. With 6 bases clipped from V and 1 base from J, the junction kept 11 bases outside the gene matches. The CDR3 sequence is 17 residues long. The CDR3 is CASSQNRGSGNTGELFF. DNA of the CDR3: TGTGCCAGCAGCCAGAACAGGGGCAGTGGGAACACCGGGGAGCTGTTTTTT.

This clonotype has at least ten counts. V and J are TRBV6-2 or TRBV6-3 and TRBJ2-2; TRBD1 aligns across 8 bases. The germline V gene encodes CDR1 MNHEY and CDR2 SVGEGT. The CDR3 is made up of 13 amino acids. Trimming at V came to 7 bases and at J to 6 bases, leaving 4 bases not matched to a gene. The CDR3 DNA reads TGTGCCAGCAACTTACAGGGGGCCGGGGAGCTGTTTTTT. Its translation: CASNLQGAGELFF.

This clonotype was counted a few times. This chain connects TRBV10-3 to TRBJ2-3; the match to TRBD2 covers 8 bases. In germline, CDR1 is ENHRY, CDR2 SYGVKD. With 3 bases clipped from V and 1 base from J, the junction kept 9 bases outside the gene matches. This CDR3 has 17 amino acids. This chain's CDR3 is CAISDSSGSGGTDTQYF. For the CDR3, the DNA is TGTGCCATCAGTGATTCCAGCGGGAGCGGGGGCACAGATACGCAGTATTTT.

Only a few counts were recorded for this clonotype. The CDR3: CASSFYYGTPTKNTGELFF. The CDR3 nucleotides are TGTGCCAGCAGCTTCTATTATGGGACACCCACAAAGAACACCGGGGAGCTGTTTTTT. The chain couples TRBV11-1 to TRBJ2-2; possible D gene TRBD1, 6 bases. With 3 bases removed from V and 1 base from J, the gap between germline ends came to 21 bases. Germline lookup yields CDR1 SGHAT and CDR2 FQDESV (reference sequence). The CDR3 contains 19 residues.

This chain connects TRBV5-1 to TRBJ2-7; D perhaps matches TRBD1 (6 bases). In germline, CDR1 is SGHRS, CDR2 YFSETQ. Trimming cost V 4 bases and J 6 bases, with 17 bases left between them. CDR3 size: 14 residues. The CDR3 DNA sequence: TGCGCCAGCAGCGCCGACACAGGGATGGCCGAGCAGTACTTC. Encoded protein: CASSADTGMAEQYF.

This clonotype turned up a few times. The chain recombines TRBV24-1 with TRBJ2-3; no clear D gene. Trimming removed 9 bases from V and 0 bases from J, with 12 bases in between. The CDR3 runs to 14 residues. The germline V gene has CDR1 KGHDR and CDR2 SFDVKD. The CDR3 here is CATAKSTSTDTQYF. The CDR3 DNA reads as TGTGCCACCGCGAAAAGTACCAGCACAGATACGCAGTATTTT.

At least ten counts were recorded for this clonotype. The CDR3 DNA follows: TGTGCCAGCAGTCCATGGACATCCTCCACAGATACGCAGTATTTT. Encoded protein: CASSPWTSSTDTQYF. The chain has TRBV11-2 and TRBJ2-3; D may be TRBD1 (5 bases). This CDR3 contains 15 residues. V dropped 6 bases and J dropped 2 bases, with 15 bases sitting between them. The germline gives CDR1 SGHAT, CDR2 FQNNGV.

The chain links TRBV5-1 to TRBJ2-3, with D possibly being TRBD2 (6 bases). Between the trimmed V and J ends, which lost 3 bases and 0 bases, there was a span of 14 bases. This CDR3 is 16 amino acids long. CDR1 and CDR2 from the germline V gene are SGHRS and YFSETQ. CDR3 sequence: CASSSRLALSTDTQYF. In DNA, the CDR3 is TGCGCCAGCAGCTCTAGGCTAGCGCTGAGCACAGATACGCAGTATTTT.

This clonotype has just a few counts. V and J are TRBV5-1 and TRBJ2-1; TRBD2 might be the D (6 bases). CDR3 length: 14 amino acids. The V and J ends lost 5 bases and 8 bases respectively, with 17 bases between them. The germline V gene encodes CDR1 SGHRS and CDR2 YFSETQ. This CDR3 reads CASRPGSGRDEQFF. The CDR3 coding sequence is TGCGCCAGCAGACCCGGGAGCGGTAGGGATGAGCAGTTCTTC.

This chain joins TRBV20-1 and TRBJ2-1; maybe TRBD1 (5 bases). There are 12 residues in the CDR3. Germline CDR1 and CDR2: DFQATT and SNEGSKA (reference sequence). V was trimmed by 4 bases and J by 6 bases, leaving 10 bases between them. The CDR3 is CSANGALNEQFF. DNA for the CDR3: TGCAGTGCTAATGGGGCGCTCAATGAGCAGTTCTTC.

J is TRBJ1-1 and V is TRBV11-2; no definite D call. Trimming shortened V by 7 bases and J by 4 bases, and 13 bases separated the two germline ends. Germline V lookup: CDR1 SGHAT, CDR2 FQNNGV. CDR3 size: 13 residues. The CDR3 DNA reads as TGTGCCAGCACCACTACACGGGGCACTGAAGCTTTCTTT. Translated: CASTTTRGTEAFF. Combining the CDR3 with reference TRBV11-2 and TRBJ1-1 gives the whole variable domain EAGVAQSPRYKIIEKRQSVAFWCNPISGHATLYWYQQILGQGPKLLIQFQNNGVVDDSQLPKDRFSAERLKGVDSTLKIQPAKLEDSAVYLCASTTTRGTEAFFGQGTRLTVV.

The chain carries TRBV27 and TRBJ1-2; tentatively, D is TRBD1 (6 bases). Germline CDR1 reads MNHEY; CDR2 reads SMNVEV (reference sequence). Trimming took 3 bases from V and 3 from J, leaving 11 bases between them. The CDR3 runs to 14 residues. Here the CDR3 reads CASSFTGSDYGYTF. The CDR3 region has the DNA TGTGCCAGCAGTTTCACAGGGTCGGACTATGGCTACACCTTC.

The gene calls are TRBV15 and TRBJ2-1; D might be TRBD1 or TRBD2, each matching 5 bases. Deletions cut 3 bases from V and 4 bases from J, with 16 bases between. The CDR3 spans 16 residues. Per the germline V gene, CDR1 is LNHNV and CDR2 is YYDKDF (reference sequence). The CDR3, as DNA: TGTGCCACCAGCAGGGACCCCGGGACGGAGTACAATGAGCAGTTCTTC. Amino acids: CATSRDPGTEYNEQFF.